Listed here are 25 T cell receptor beta chains from one sample, sequenced in a study of T cells in Graves' hyperthyroidism and ophthalmopathy. RNA transcripts gave rise to amplified TCR beta CDR3 regions. During a first-round RT-PCR of the TCR CDR3, the HTBI primer set was used. TCRdb re-called the multiplex PCR reads with MiXCR, one entry per CDR3 protein. Of some 700,000 distinct CDR3 sequences listed, around a sixth were seen once; the top ten hold roughly 15%. The sample was blood. These TCRs come from a middle-aged man with Graves' hyperthyroidism.

This clonotype was seen at least ten times. The V gene is TRBV30, the J gene TRBJ2-3; either TRBD1 or TRBD2 may fit D (6 bases each). The CDR3 contains 14 residues. Looked up from germline, CDR1 is GTSNPN and CDR2 is SVGIG (reference sequence). Trimming took off 8 bases at V and 4 bases at J, with 19 bases between the two ends. CDR3 DNA: TGTGCCGGAGGGGGACTGCCAGGCCCAGATACGCAGTATTTT. It yields the protein CAGGGLPGPDTQYF.

This clonotype occurred a few times. This chain connects TRBV7-9 to TRBJ2-1; D is undetermined. The CDR3 spans 14 residues. V lost 5 bases to trimming and J lost 2 bases, with 10 bases between them. Germline CDR1 and CDR2: SEHNR and FQNEAQ (reference sequence). The CDR3 nucleotides are TGTGCCAGCAGCCTTCCCGAGACCTACAATGAGCAGTTCTTC. Translated, it gives CASSLPETYNEQFF. The whole variable domain, filled in from reference TRBV7-9 and TRBJ2-1, reads DTGVSQNPRHKITKRGQNVTFRCDPISEHNRLYWYRQTLGQGPEFLTYFQNEAQLEKSRLLSDRFSAERPKGSFSTLEIQRTEQGDSAMYLCASSLPETYNEQFFGPGTRLTVL.

This clonotype was seen a few times. This may stem from a read error, because a much larger clone lies one nucleotide away. The chain links TRBV27 to TRBJ1-2; 7 nucleotides match TRBD1. CDR3 size: 13 residues. In germline, CDR1 is MNHEY, CDR2 SMNVEV (reference sequence). The CDR3 coding sequence is TGTGTCAGCAGTCCGTACAGGGGCGACGGCTACACCTTC. It is translated as CVSSPYRGDGYTF.

This clonotype was counted at least ten times. V and J are TRBV28 and TRBJ2-7; no definite D call. V lost 3 bases and J lost 4, with 10 bases in between. The CDR3 length is 13 residues. Germline V CDR1 and CDR2: MDHEN, SYDVKM. The CDR3 DNA follows: TGTGCCAGCAGTTTGAGTTTTGGTTACGAGCAGTACTTC. Translated, it gives CASSLSFGYEQYF. Supplemented by reference TRBV28 and TRBJ2-7, the full variable domain reads DVKVTQSSRYLVKRTGEKVFLECVQDMDHENMFWYRQDPGLGLRLIYFSYDVKMKEKGDIPEGYSVSREKKERFSLILESASTNQTSMYLCASSLSFGYEQYFGPGTRLTVT.

This clonotype has just a few counts. The chain combines TRBV7-9 with TRBJ1-2; 8 bases are shared with TRBD1. Germline V gene sequence: CDR1 SEHNR, CDR2 FQNEAQ (reference sequence). The CDR3 spans 13 residues. V lost 4 bases to trimming and J lost 6 bases; unmatched junction nucleotides: 4. The CDR3 sequence: CASSYRTGNGYTF. The CDR3 coding sequence is TGTGCCAGCAGCTACCGGACAGGGAATGGCTACACCTTC. Based on the CDR3 plus reference TRBV7-9 and TRBJ1-2, the full variable domain is DTGVSQNPRHKITKRGQNVTFRCDPISEHNRLYWYRQTLGQGPEFLTYFQNEAQLEKSRLLSDRFSAERPKGSFSTLEIQRTEQGDSAMYLCASSYRTGNGYTFGSGTRLTVV.

In this sample, this clonotype turned up many times. The rearrangement joins TRBV2 to TRBJ1-1; 8 bases match TRBD1. V lost 6 bases, J lost 5 bases, and 8 bases stayed unmatched. The CDR3 extends over 14 amino acids. The germline V gene encodes CDR1 SNHLY and CDR2 FYNNEI. In nucleotides, the CDR3 is TGTGCCAGCAGCCGCGACAGGGGTCGTACTGAAGCTTTCTTT. Residues: CASSRDRGRTEAFF.

The chain is built from TRBV3-1 and TRBJ2-1; 15 nucleotides match TRBD2. With the DNA end fitting TRBJ2-7 better, the J assignment may be wrong. This CDR3 has 18 residues. CDR1 and CDR2 from the germline V gene are LGHDT and YNNKEL (reference sequence). CDR3 nucleotides: TGTGCCAGCAGCCCCCTACTAGGGACTAGCGGGGGGTCCAATGAGCAGTACTTC. As protein: CASSPLLGTSGGSNEQYF.

This clonotype has only a few counts. The V gene is TRBV27, the J gene TRBJ2-1; TRBD2 agrees at 7 bases. Trimming cost V 6 bases and J 4 bases; bases outside gene matches: 18. Germline-derived CDR1 and CDR2 are MNHEY and SMNVEV (reference sequence). CDR3 length: 18 amino acids. The CDR3 loop reads CASRTPVRGRAFYNEQFF. The CDR3 DNA reads TGTGCCAGCAGAACCCCCGTCCGGGGGAGGGCCTTTTACAATGAGCAGTTCTTC.

Turning to this clonotype: A much larger clonotype is one base distant, so this may be a read error. The chain is built from TRBV12-3 or TRBV12-4 and TRBJ1-5; the match to TRBD1 covers 8 bases. J was trimmed by 5 bases and V by 2 bases; bases with no gene match: 2. The CDR3 runs to 14 residues. The CDR3 here is CASSLSTGDQPQHF. Written as DNA, the CDR3 is TGTGCCAGCAGTTTATCGACAGGGGATCAGCCCCAGCATTTT.

This clonotype was counted ten times or more. This chain uses TRBV30 with TRBJ1-1; D is perhaps TRBD1 (5 bases). The V end lost 5 bases, the J end lost 6 bases, and 16 bases lay between the germline ends. In germline, CDR1 is GTSNPN, CDR2 SVGIG (reference sequence). This CDR3 has 13 amino acids. CDR3 residues: CAWAGGNHAEAFF. As DNA, the CDR3 is TGTGCCTGGGCCGGGGGGAATCACGCTGAAGCTTTCTTT. Full variable domain (outside the CDR3, taken from reference TRBV30 and TRBJ1-1): SQTIHQWPATLVQPVGSPLSLECTVEGTSNPNLYWYRQAAGRGLQLLFYSVGIGQISSEVPQNLSASRPQDRQFILSSKKLLLSDSGFYLCAWAGGNHAEAFFGQGTRLTVV.

This clonotype was recorded at least ten times. The rearrangement uses TRBV12-3 or TRBV12-4 and TRBJ2-3, with D possibly matching TRBD2 (5 bases). V lost 5 bases to trimming and J lost 1 base, with 16 bases between them. The length of the CDR3 is 16 residues. CDR3 sequence: CASSREYSAGTDTQYF. CDR3 nucleotide sequence: TGTGCCAGCAGTCGCGAATATAGCGCAGGCACAGATACGCAGTATTTT.

This clonotype came up a few times. At one end the junction does not follow the germline gene, possibly because of a read error. This chain uses TRBV2 with TRBJ2-7; no definite D call. CDR3 length: 14 amino acids. The germline gives CDR1 SNHLY, CDR2 FYNNEI. The CDR3 region is CASTIGLSSYEQCF. DNA for the CDR3: TGTGCCAGCACTATCGGCCTGAGCTCCTACGAGCAGTGCTTC. Full variable domain (rest looked up from reference TRBV2 and TRBJ2-7): EPEVTQTPSHQVTQMGQEVILRCVPISNHLYFYWYRQILGQKVEFLVSFYNNEISEKSEIFDDQFSVERPDGSNFTLKIRSTKLEDSAMYFCASTIGLSSYEQCFGPGTRLTVT.

The rearrangement joins TRBV25-1 to TRBJ1-2, with D uncertain. The CDR3 is 14 amino acids. The germline V and J ends were trimmed by 3 bases and 11 bases, with 19 bases remaining between them. In germline, CDR1 is MGHDK, CDR2 SYGVNS. The CDR3 is CASSEAEKARDYTF. Written as DNA, the CDR3 is TGTGCCAGCAGTGAGGCGGAAAAGGCGAGGGATTACACCTTC.

The chain has TRBV6-2 or TRBV6-3 and TRBJ1-5; 7 bases match TRBD1. The CDR3 covers 15 residues. In germline, CDR1 is MNHEY, CDR2 SVGEGT. Trimming removed 1 base from V and 5 bases from J; junction bases left unmatched: 5. DNA of the CDR3: TGTGCCAGCAGTTACTTTGACAGGGAAGATCAGCCCCAGCATTTT. Protein sequence: CASSYFDREDQPQHF.

Remarks on this clonotype: Just one base apart from a much larger clone, this may be a read error. The chain is built from TRBV28 and TRBJ1-5, with D perhaps matching TRBD1 (5 bases). Germline V lookup: CDR1 MDHEN, CDR2 SYDVKM. The CDR3 consists of 16 residues. The CDR3, as DNA: TGTGCCAGCAGTTCCAGGTGGGGGTATAGCAATCAGCCCCAGCGTTTT. It is translated as CASSSRWGYSNQPQRF.

This chain links TRBV7-2 with TRBJ2-1, with TRBD2 as a possible D gene (6 bases). This CDR3 is 16 amino acids long. The V gene's germline CDR1 is SGHTA and CDR2 FQGNSA. Trimming removed 1 base from V and 9 bases from J, with 19 bases in between. CDR3: CASSLEGGGVGGEQFF. CDR3 coding DNA: TGTGCCAGCAGCTTAGAGGGCGGCGGGGTAGGCGGTGAGCAGTTCTTC.

This clonotype was seen more than once but under ten times. The rearrangement links TRBV15 to TRBJ2-1; tentative D call: TRBD1 (6 bases). In germline, CDR1 is LNHNV, CDR2 YYDKDF (reference sequence). The CDR3 covers 15 residues. Trimming removed 0 bases from V and 4 bases from J, with 10 bases in between. The CDR3 DNA is TGTGCCACCAGCAGAGATACAGGGAGATACAATGAGCAGTTCTTC. Translated, it gives CATSRDTGRYNEQFF.

This clonotype was counted many times. The chain carries TRBV29-1 and TRBJ2-1, with 7 positions matching TRBD1. CDR1 is SQVTM, CDR2 ANQGSEA, per germline. The CDR3 contains 11 residues. The CDR3 sequence: CTGGSYNEQFF. The CDR3 nucleotides are TGCACAGGGGGCTCCTACAATGAGCAGTTCTTC.

This clonotype was seen at least ten times. The rearrangement links TRBV5-1 to TRBJ2-5; D perhaps matches TRBD2 (6 bases). Germline V gene lookup returns CDR1 SGHRS and CDR2 YFSETQ. Trimming cost V 0 bases and J 4 bases, with 16 bases left between them. The CDR3 sequence is 16 residues long. CDR3 nucleotide sequence: TGCGCCAGCAGCTTGGGACTAGGATTCAGTGGAGAGACCCAGTACTTC. Protein: CASSLGLGFSGETQYF.

In this sample, this clonotype turned up many times. The chain links TRBV10-3 to TRBJ2-7; D call uncertain. V was pared by 2 bases and J by 2 bases, with 13 bases between. The CDR3 runs 15 residues. Germline V gene sequence: CDR1 ENHRY, CDR2 SYGVKD. The CDR3, as DNA: TGTGCCATCAGTGAGGAGGTTTTTCCCCCCTACGAGCAGTACTTC. Protein product: CAISEEVFPPYEQYF.

This chain connects TRBV28 to TRBJ2-3; 7 bases match TRBD1. Trimming took 5 bases from V and 2 from J; bases not matched to a gene: 16. The CDR3 length is 18 residues. Germline CDR1 is MDHEN and CDR2 is SYDVKM. The DNA of the CDR3 is TGTGCCAGCAGTGCAACAGGGACAGCCCGTTCGTCCACAGATACGCAGTATTTT. The encoded protein is CASSATGTARSSTDTQYF. The whole variable domain, filled in from reference TRBV28 and TRBJ2-3, reads DVKVTQSSRYLVKRTGEKVFLECVQDMDHENMFWYRQDPGLGLRLIYFSYDVKMKEKGDIPEGYSVSREKKERFSLILESASTNQTSMYLCASSATGTARSSTDTQYFGPGTRLTVL.

This clonotype was observed many times. The chain carries TRBV6-6 and TRBJ2-1; the match to TRBD2 covers 9 bases. V was pared by 2 bases and J by 10 bases, with 12 bases of the junction left unmatched. Looked up from germline, CDR1 is MNHNY and CDR2 is SVGAGI (reference sequence). The CDR3 totals 16 residues. The CDR3 spells CASSYALAGALGEQFF. The DNA of the CDR3 is TGTGCCAGCAGTTACGCCTTAGCGGGGGCGTTGGGGGAGCAGTTCTTC.

This clonotype was counted between two and nine times. The chain employs TRBV5-6 and TRBJ1-2; the match to TRBD1 covers 11 bases. The length of the CDR3 is 14 residues. V lost 4 bases to trimming and J lost 7 bases; unmatched junction nucleotides: 6. Per the germline V gene, CDR1 is SGHDT and CDR2 is YYEEEE. The CDR3: CASSPGQGALGYTF. The CDR3 DNA is TGTGCCAGCAGCCCCGGACAGGGGGCTCTTGGCTACACCTTC.

The chain recombines TRBV27 with TRBJ1-1, with 8 positions matching TRBD1. V lost 9 bases and J lost 7; bases outside the gene matches: 10. Germline CDR1 is MNHEY and CDR2 is SMNVEV (reference sequence). The CDR3 is made up of 13 amino acids. CDR3 sequence reads: CASNYAGGHEAFF. The CDR3 coding sequence is TGTGCCAGTAACTACGCAGGGGGCCATGAAGCTTTCTTT.

V gene TRBV6-1 combines with J gene TRBJ1-5, with 11 bases matching TRBD1. CDR1 and CDR2 (germline): MNHNS, SASEGT. There are 15 residues in the CDR3. Trimming cost V 5 bases and J 7 bases; bases outside gene matches: 7. The CDR3 loop is CASSRGTGGEQPQHF. CDR3 in DNA: TGTGCCAGCAGTCGAGGGACAGGGGGAGAACAGCCCCAGCATTTT.